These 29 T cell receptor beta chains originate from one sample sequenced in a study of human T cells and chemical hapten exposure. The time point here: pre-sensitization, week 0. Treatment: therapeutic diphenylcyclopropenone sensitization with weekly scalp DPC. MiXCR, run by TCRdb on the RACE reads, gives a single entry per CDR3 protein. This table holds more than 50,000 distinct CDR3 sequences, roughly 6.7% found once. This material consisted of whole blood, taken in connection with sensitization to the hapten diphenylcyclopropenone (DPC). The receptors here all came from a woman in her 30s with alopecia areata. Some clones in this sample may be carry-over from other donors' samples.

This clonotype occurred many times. For the CDR3, the DNA is TGTGCCAGCATTATCACTAGCACCGGGGAGCTGTTTTTT. This encodes CASIITSTGELFF. The rearrangement links TRBV6-1 to TRBJ2-2; D is perhaps TRBD2 (5 bases). CDR1 and CDR2 (germline): MNHNS, SASEGT. The CDR3 runs 13 residues. The V and J ends lost 7 bases and 4 bases respectively, with 10 bases between them.

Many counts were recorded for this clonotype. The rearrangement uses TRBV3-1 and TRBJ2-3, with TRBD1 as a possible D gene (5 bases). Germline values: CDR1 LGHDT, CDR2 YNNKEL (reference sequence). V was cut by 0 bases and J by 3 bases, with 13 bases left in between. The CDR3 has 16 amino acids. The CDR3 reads CASSQDRGEGTDTQYF. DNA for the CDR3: TGTGCCAGCAGCCAAGATAGGGGTGAAGGGACAGATACGCAGTATTTT.

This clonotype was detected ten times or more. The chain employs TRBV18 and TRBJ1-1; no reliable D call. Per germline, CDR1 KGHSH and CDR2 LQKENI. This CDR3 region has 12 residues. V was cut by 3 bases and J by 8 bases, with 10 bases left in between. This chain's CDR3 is CASSPDAPEAFF. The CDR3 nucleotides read TGTGCCAGCTCACCCGACGCACCGGAAGCTTTCTTT.

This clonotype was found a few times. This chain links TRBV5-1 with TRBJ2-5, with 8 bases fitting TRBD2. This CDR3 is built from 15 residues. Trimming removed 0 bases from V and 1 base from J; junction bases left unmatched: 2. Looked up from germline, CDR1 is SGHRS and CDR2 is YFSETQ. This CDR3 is CASSLVAGFQETQYF. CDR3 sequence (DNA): TGCGCCAGCAGCTTGGTAGCGGGGTTCCAAGAGACCCAGTACTTC.

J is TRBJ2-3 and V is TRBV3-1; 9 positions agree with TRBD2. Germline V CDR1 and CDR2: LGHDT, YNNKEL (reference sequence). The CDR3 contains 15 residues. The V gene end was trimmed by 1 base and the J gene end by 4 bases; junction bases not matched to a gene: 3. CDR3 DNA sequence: TGTGCCAGCAGCCAAGGGGGCGGGAGGGCAGATACGCAGTATTTT. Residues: CASSQGGGRADTQYF.

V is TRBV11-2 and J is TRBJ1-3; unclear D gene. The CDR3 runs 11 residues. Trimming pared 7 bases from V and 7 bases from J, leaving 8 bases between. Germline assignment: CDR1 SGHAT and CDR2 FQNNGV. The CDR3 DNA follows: TGTGCCAGCACGGATCCCAACACCATATATTTT. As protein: CASTDPNTIYF.

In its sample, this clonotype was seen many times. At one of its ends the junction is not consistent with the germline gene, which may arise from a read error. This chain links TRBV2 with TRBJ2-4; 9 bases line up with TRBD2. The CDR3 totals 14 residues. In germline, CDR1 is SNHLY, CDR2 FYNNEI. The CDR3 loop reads CASSQAGGGVIQYF. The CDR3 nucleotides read TGTGCCAGCAGTCAAGCGGGGGGCGGAGTGATTCAGTACTTC.

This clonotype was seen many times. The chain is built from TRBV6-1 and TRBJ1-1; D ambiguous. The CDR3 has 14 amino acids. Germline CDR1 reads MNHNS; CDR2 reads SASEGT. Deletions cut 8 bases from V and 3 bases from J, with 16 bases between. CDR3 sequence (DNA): TGTGCCAGCGCCCAAGGCGGAGGATACACTGAAGCTTTCTTT. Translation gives CASAQGGGYTEAFF.

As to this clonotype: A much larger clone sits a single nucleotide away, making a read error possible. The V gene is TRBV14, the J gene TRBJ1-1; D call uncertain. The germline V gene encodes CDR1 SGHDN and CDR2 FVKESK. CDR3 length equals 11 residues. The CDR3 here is CTSGVALEAFF. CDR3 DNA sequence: TGTACCAGCGGGGTCGCTCTGGAAGCTTTCTTT. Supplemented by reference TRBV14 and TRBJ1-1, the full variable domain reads EAGVTQFPSHSVIEKGQTVTLRCDPISGHDNLYWYRRVMGKEIKFLLHFVKESKQDESGMPNNRFLAERTGGTYSTLKVQPAELEDSGVYFCTSGVALEAFFGQGTRLTVV.

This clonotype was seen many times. The DNA for the CDR3 is TGTGCCAGCAGTCGTACAGGGGGCGCGATTGATGGCTACACCTTC. It codes for CASSRTGGAIDGYTF. V is TRBV12-3 or TRBV12-4 and J is TRBJ1-2, with 9 bases that match TRBD1. CDR3 size: 15 residues. J gave up 6 bases and V 5 bases, and 10 bases lay outside the gene matches.

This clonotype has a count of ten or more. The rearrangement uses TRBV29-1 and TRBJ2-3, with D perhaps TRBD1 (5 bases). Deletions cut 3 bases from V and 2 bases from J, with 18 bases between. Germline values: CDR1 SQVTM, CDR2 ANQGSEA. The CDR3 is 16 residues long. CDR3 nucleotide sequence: TGCAGCGTTGACGGTTCGGGCAGGGTGTCCACAGATACGCAGTATTTT. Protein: CSVDGSGRVSTDTQYF.

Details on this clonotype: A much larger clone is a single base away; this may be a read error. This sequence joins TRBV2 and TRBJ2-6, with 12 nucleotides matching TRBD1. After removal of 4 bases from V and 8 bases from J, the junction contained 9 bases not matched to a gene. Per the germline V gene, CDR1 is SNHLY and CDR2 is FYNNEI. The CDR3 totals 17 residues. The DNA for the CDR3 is TGTGCCAGCAGTGCCGGGACAGGGGGCGCCGGGACCAACGTCCTGACTTTC. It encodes CASSAGTGGAGTNVLTF. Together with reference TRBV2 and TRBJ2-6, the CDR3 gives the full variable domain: EPEVTQTPSHQVTQMGQEVILRCVPISNHLYFYWYRQILGQKVEFLVSFYNNEISEKSEIFDDQFSVERPDGSNFTLKIRSTKLEDSAMYFCASSAGTGGAGTNVLTFGAGSRLTVL.

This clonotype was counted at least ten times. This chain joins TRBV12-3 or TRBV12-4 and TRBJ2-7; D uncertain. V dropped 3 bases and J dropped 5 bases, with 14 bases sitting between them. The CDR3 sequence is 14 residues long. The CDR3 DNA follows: TGTGCCAGCAGTTTTTCATCCCCGAACCACGAGCAGTACTTC. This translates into CASSFSSPNHEQYF.

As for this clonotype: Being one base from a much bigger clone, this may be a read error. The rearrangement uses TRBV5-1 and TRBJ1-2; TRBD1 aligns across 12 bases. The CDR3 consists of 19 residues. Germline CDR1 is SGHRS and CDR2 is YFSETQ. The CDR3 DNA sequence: TGCACCAGCAGCCGAGGCGTTAATCCGGGACAGGGGGCGGAAGATGGCTACACCTTC. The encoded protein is CTSSRGVNPGQGAEDGYTF.

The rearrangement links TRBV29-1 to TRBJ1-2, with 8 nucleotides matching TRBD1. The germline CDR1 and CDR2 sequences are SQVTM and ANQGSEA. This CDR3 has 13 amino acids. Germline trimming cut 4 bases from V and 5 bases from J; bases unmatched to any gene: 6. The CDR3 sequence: CSVGDRGGYGYTF. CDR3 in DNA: TGCAGCGTTGGAGACAGGGGAGGATATGGCTACACCTTC.

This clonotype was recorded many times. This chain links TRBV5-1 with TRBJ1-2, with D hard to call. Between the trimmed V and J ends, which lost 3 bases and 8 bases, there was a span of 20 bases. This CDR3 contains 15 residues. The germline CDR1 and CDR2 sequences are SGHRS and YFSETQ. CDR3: CASSSRLAPREGYTF. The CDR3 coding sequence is TGCGCCAGCAGCTCCCGGTTAGCGCCCCGGGAGGGCTACACCTTC. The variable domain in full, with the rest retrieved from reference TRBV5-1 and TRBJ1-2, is KAGVTQTPRYLIKTRGQQVTLSCSPISGHRSVSWYQQTPGQGLQFLFEYFSETQRNKGNFPGRFSGRQFSNSRSEMNVSTLELGDSALYLCASSSRLAPREGYTFGSGTRLTVV.

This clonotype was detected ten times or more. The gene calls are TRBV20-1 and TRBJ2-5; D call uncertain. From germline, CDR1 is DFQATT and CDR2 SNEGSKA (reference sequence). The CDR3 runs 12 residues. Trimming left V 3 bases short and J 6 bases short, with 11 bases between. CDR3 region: CSASGDMKTQYF. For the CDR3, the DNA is TGCAGTGCTAGCGGAGACATGAAGACCCAGTACTTC.

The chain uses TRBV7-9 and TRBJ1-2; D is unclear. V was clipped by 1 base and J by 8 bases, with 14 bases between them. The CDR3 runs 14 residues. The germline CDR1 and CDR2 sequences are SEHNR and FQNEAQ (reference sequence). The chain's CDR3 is CASSLGDFKQGYTF. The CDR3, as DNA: TGTGCCAGCAGCTTAGGAGATTTCAAGCAGGGCTACACCTTC. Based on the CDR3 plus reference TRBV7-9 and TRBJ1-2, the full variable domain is DTGVSQNPRHKITKRGQNVTFRCDPISEHNRLYWYRQTLGQGPEFLTYFQNEAQLEKSRLLSDRFSAERPKGSFSTLEIQRTEQGDSAMYLCASSLGDFKQGYTFGSGTRLTVV.

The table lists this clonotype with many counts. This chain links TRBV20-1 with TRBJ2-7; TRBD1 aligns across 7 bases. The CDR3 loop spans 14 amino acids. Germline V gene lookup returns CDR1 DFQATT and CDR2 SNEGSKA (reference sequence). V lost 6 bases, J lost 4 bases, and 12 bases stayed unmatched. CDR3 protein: CSAPPRDSFYEQYF. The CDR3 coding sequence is TGCAGTGCCCCACCCCGGGACAGCTTTTACGAGCAGTACTTC.

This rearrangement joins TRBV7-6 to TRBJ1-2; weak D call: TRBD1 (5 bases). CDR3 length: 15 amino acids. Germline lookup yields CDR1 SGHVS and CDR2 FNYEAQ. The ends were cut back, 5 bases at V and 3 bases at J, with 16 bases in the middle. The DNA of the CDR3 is TGTGCCAGCAGCCCCAACCTATGGGGGGACTATGGCTACACCTTC. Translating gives CASSPNLWGDYGYTF.

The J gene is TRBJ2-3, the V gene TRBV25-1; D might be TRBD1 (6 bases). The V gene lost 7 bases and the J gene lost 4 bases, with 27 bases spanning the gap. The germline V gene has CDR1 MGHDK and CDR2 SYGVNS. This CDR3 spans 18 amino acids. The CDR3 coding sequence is TGTGCCAGCATGGGACGCCGAACAGGGAAGGTATCGGCAGATACGCAGTATTTT. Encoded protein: CASMGRRTGKVSADTQYF. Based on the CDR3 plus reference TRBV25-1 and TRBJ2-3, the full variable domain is EADIYQTPRYLVIGTGKKITLECSQTMGHDKMYWYQQDPGMELHLIHYSYGVNSTEKGDLSSESTVSRIRTEHFPLTLESARPSHTSQYLCASMGRRTGKVSADTQYFGPGTRLTVL.

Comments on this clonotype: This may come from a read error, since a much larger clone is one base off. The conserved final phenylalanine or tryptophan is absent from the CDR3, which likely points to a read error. The CDR3 reads CASSLRQGLEAFL. The DNA for the CDR3 is TGTGCCAGCAGTTTACGACAGGGCCTAGAAGCTTTCCTT. V is TRBV6-2 or TRBV6-3 and J is TRBJ1-1; 7 nucleotides align to TRBD1. V was clipped by 4 bases and J by 8 bases; unmatched bases: 7. The germline gives CDR1 MNHEY, CDR2 SVGEGT. The CDR3 is made up of 13 amino acids.

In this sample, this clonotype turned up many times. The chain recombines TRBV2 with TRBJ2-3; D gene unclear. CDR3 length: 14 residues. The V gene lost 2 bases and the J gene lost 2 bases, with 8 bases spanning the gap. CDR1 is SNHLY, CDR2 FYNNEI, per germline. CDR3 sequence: CASSERQTTDTQYF. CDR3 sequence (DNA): TGTGCCAGCAGTGAACGGCAGACCACAGATACGCAGTATTTT.

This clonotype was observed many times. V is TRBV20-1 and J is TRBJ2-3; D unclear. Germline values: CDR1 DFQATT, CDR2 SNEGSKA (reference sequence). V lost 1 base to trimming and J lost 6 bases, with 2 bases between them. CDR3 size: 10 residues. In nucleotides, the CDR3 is TGCAGTGCTAGAGCGGATACGCAGTATTTT. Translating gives CSARADTQYF.

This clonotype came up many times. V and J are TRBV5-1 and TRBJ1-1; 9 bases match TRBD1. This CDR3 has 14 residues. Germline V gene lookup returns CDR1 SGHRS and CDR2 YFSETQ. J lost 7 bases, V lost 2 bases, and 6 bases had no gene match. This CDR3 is CASSFSGQGFEAFF. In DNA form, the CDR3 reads TGCGCCAGCAGCTTTTCGGGACAGGGCTTTGAAGCTTTCTTT.

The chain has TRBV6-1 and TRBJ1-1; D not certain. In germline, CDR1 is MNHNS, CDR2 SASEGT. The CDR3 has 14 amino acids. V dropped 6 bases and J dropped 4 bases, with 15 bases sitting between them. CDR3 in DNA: TGTGCCAGCAGGGGAGGAGGGCGACCCACTGAAGCTTTCTTT. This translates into CASRGGGRPTEAFF.

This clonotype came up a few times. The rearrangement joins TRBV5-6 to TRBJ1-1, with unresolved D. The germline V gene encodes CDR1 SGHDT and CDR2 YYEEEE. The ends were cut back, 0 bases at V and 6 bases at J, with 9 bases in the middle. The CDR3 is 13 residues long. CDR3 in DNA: TGTGCCAGCAGCTTGGGATGGGATGCTGAAGCTTTCTTT. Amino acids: CASSLGWDAEAFF. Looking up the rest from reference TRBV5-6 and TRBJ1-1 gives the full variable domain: DAGVTQSPTHLIKTRGQQVTLRCSPKSGHDTVSWYQQALGQGPQFIFQYYEEEERQRGNFPDRFSGHQFPNYSSELNVNALLLGDSALYLCASSLGWDAEAFFGQGTRLTVV.

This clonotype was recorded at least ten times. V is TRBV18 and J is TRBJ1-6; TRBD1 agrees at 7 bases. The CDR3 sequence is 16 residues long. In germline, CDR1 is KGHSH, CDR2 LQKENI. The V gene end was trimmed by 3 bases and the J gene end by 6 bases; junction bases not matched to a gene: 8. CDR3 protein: CASSPTPGQINSPLHF. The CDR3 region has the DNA TGTGCCAGCTCACCCACCCCGGGACAGATTAATTCACCCCTCCACTTT.

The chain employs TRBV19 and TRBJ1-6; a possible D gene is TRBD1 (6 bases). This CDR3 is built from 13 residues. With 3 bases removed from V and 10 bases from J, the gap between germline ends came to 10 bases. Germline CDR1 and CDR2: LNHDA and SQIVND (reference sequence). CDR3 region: CASSISGESPLHF. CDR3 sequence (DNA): TGTGCCAGTAGTATCTCAGGGGAATCACCCCTCCACTTT.